This T cell receptor (beta chain) was found in a study of blood T cell repertoires in COVID-19. The method was immunoSEQ multiplex PCR; TCRdb's version includes in-frame clones alone and lacks a portion of them. The sample includes under 80,000 clones, roughly 80% of them seen just once. The germline V and J ends were trimmed by 0 bases and 10 bases, with 17 bases remaining between them. CDR1 is SGHRS and CDR2 is YFSETQ in the germline V gene. The CDR3 is made up of 15 amino acids. Recruited during active infection, patients (from Seattle) were subsequently followed longitudinally. This TCR derives from a man aged 55 to 70 with COVID-19, enrolled during active disease. This chain joins TRBV5-1 and TRBJ2-1; tentative D call: TRBD2 (5 bases). The sequenced sample was peripheral blood. CDR3 DNA sequence: TGCGCCAGCAGCTTGGGGGATTATCGGCGGGCAGAGCAGTTCTTC. It yields the protein CASSLGDYRRAEQFF.